These 22 T cell receptor beta chains came from one sample sequenced in a study of shared clonotypes between healthy human individuals. The method was immunoSEQ multiplex PCR; TCRdb's version includes in-frame clones alone and lacks a portion of them. The table lists a few hundred thousand clones, 79% of them singletons. Sample: PBMCs. The receptors were sampled from a woman aged 35 to 49 in good health. Some clones in this sample may be carry-over from other donors' samples.

The V gene is TRBV9, the J gene TRBJ1-3, with D hard to call. Trimming shortened V by 0 bases and J by 4 bases, and 14 bases separated the two germline ends. This CDR3 is built from 16 residues. Germline V gives CDR1 SGDLS, CDR2 YYNGEE. CDR3 sequence reads: CASSVGHDGLGNTIYF. The DNA of the CDR3 is TGTGCCAGCAGCGTAGGTCATGACGGTTTAGGAAACACCATATATTTT.

V usage is TRBV28 and J usage is TRBJ2-7; 9 bases are a match to TRBD2. Germline V lookup: CDR1 MDHEN, CDR2 SYDVKM. The CDR3 extends over 14 amino acids. V dropped 6 bases and J dropped 7; count of bases not matched to a gene: 10. CDR3 residues: CASRKAGGRFEQYF. CDR3 DNA: TGTGCCAGCAGGAAGGCGGGAGGGCGTTTTGAGCAGTACTTC.

V is TRBV2 and J is TRBJ2-6; tentatively, D is TRBD1 (6 bases). The CDR3 loop spans 15 amino acids. CDR1 and CDR2 from the germline V gene are SNHLY and FYNNEI. V lost 3 bases, J lost 1 base, and 7 bases lay in between. CDR3 nucleotides: TGTGCCAGCAGTGAGCAGGGGTCTGGGGCCAACGTCCTGACTTTC. It specifies CASSEQGSGANVLTF.

V is TRBV5-4 and J is TRBJ1-1; D possibly corresponds to TRBD1 (5 bases). This CDR3 spans 16 amino acids. Looked up from germline, CDR1 is SGHNT and CDR2 is YYREEE (reference sequence). Trimming stripped 3 bases from V and 11 bases from J, with 26 bases between. The CDR3 sequence is CASSSGGWDDPRQAFF. Written as DNA, the CDR3 is TGTGCCAGCAGCTCCGGGGGGTGGGACGACCCAAGGCAGGCTTTCTTT.

This clone was recorded a few times. The V and J genes are TRBV29-1 and TRBJ2-2, with TRBD2 as a possible D gene (6 bases). There are 12 residues in the CDR3. Trimming left V 5 bases short and J 6 bases short, with 10 bases between. Germline assignment: CDR1 SQVTM and CDR2 ANQGSEA. CDR3 coding DNA: TGCAGCGTTAGACTAGTTTCCGGGGAGCTGTTTTTT. Translation: CSVRLVSGELFF.

The V call is TRBV6-5, the J call TRBJ1-2, with 7 positions matching TRBD1. In germline, CDR1 is MNHEY, CDR2 SVGAGI. Losses at the gene ends were 6 bases for V and 6 bases for J; bases not matched to a gene: 7. This CDR3 is 13 amino acids long. The CDR3 DNA follows: TGTGCCAGCAGGGAGGGGGCTGGGCATGGCTACACCTTC. Its translation is CASREGAGHGYTF.

J is TRBJ2-7 and V is TRBV7-6; the D gene is possibly TRBD2 (5 bases). V was cut by 2 bases and J by 2 bases, with 10 bases left in between. Per the germline V gene, CDR1 is SGHVS and CDR2 is FNYEAQ. CDR3 length equals 14 residues. The CDR3 sequence is CASSLNPGTYEQYF. The CDR3 DNA reads TGTGCCAGCAGCTTAAACCCGGGGACCTACGAGCAGTACTTC. Variable domain in full (rest from reference TRBV7-6 and TRBJ2-7): GAGVSQSPRYKVTKRGQDVALRCDPISGHVSLYWYRQALGQGPEFLTYFNYEAQQDKSGLPNDRFSAERPEGSISTLTIQRTEQRDSAMYRCASSLNPGTYEQYFGPGTRLTVT.

The gene calls are TRBV28 and TRBJ2-7; unclear D gene. Deletions cut 10 bases from V and 3 bases from J, with 7 bases between. The germline V gene encodes CDR1 MDHEN and CDR2 SYDVKM. The CDR3 sequence is 10 residues long. For the CDR3, the DNA is TGTGCCACTTACTACTACGAGCAGTACTTC. Amino acids: CATYYYEQYF. Drawing the rest from reference TRBV28 and TRBJ2-7, the complete variable domain is DVKVTQSSRYLVKRTGEKVFLECVQDMDHENMFWYRQDPGLGLRLIYFSYDVKMKEKGDIPEGYSVSREKKERFSLILESASTNQTSMYLCATYYYEQYFGPGTRLTVT.

The chain carries TRBV19 and TRBJ2-2; 9 nucleotides match TRBD1. Germline V gene data show CDR1 as LNHDA and CDR2 as SQIVND (reference sequence). Unmatched junction bases numbered 7, after V lost 4 bases and J lost 4 bases. This CDR3 is built from 16 residues. CDR3 loop: CASSTRTGVSTGELFF. Written as DNA, the CDR3 is TGTGCCAGTAGTACCCGGACAGGGGTGAGCACCGGGGAGCTGTTTTTT.

The DNA for the CDR3 is TGTGCCAGCAGTTTAGCGGTTGGCAATCAGCCCCAGCATTTT. Translated, it gives CASSLAVGNQPQHF. V gene TRBV28 combines with J gene TRBJ1-5; no firm D call. Germline V gene data show CDR1 as MDHEN and CDR2 as SYDVKM. Trimming took off 2 bases at V and 2 bases at J, with 7 bases between the two ends. The CDR3 covers 14 residues.

This clone has just one count. DNA for the CDR3: TGTGCCAGCAGCTTAAGGTGGGAGGAAGGGGAGCAGTTCTTC. Its translation is CASSLRWEEGEQFF. The chain couples TRBV13 to TRBJ2-1, with a possible D match to TRBD2 (6 bases). Germline loops: CDR1 PRHDT, CDR2 FYEKMQ (reference sequence). The V and J ends lost 2 bases and 10 bases respectively, with 15 bases between them. This CDR3 has 14 amino acids. The full variable domain, completed using reference TRBV13 and TRBJ2-1, is AAGVIQSPRHLIKEKRETATLKCYPIPRHDTVYWYQQGPGQDPQFLISFYEKMQSDKGSIPDRFSAQQFSDYHSELNMSSLELGDSALYFCASSLRWEEGEQFFGPGTRLTVL.

The chain employs TRBV29-1 and TRBJ1-2; D may be TRBD1 (5 bases). V lost 5 bases, J lost 2 bases, and 9 bases lay in between. Germline V gene data show CDR1 as SQVTM and CDR2 as ANQGSEA. CDR3 size: 12 residues. CDR3 in DNA: TGCAGCGTTTCTACAGGAAACTATGGCTACACCTTC. This sequence encodes CSVSTGNYGYTF.

This clone has a count of ten or more. The genes are TRBV6-6 and TRBJ1-5; tentative D call: TRBD1 (5 bases). Trimming removed 8 bases at V and 2 bases at J, with 13 bases between. This CDR3 has 14 amino acids. Germline loops: CDR1 MNHNY, CDR2 SVGAGI (reference sequence). Here the CDR3 DNA reads TGTGCCAGCGAAAGGGACGTGGGCAATCAGCCCCAGCATTTT. Protein sequence: CASERDVGNQPQHF.

To note about this clone: At one boundary the junction diverges from the germline segment, which might be a read error. The rearrangement uses TRBV5-1 and TRBJ1-1; TRBD1 aligns across 12 bases. Germline lookup yields CDR1 SGHRS and CDR2 YFSETQ. CDR3 length equals 16 residues. The CDR3 region is CASSLGQGAENTEAFF. In nucleotides, the CDR3 is TGCGCCAGCAGTTTGGGACAGGGGGCGGAGAACACTGAAGCTTTCTTT.

As to this clone: Different DNA sequences within this sample yield the same CDR3. The rearrangement joins TRBV30 to TRBJ1-3; D not resolved. Germline V gene data show CDR1 as GTSNPN and CDR2 as SVGIG (reference sequence). The CDR3 extends over 14 amino acids. V lost 0 bases to trimming and J lost 4 bases, with 10 bases between them. DNA of the CDR3: TGTGCCTGGAGTGTAGGTGGTGCAGGAAACACCATATATTTT. It codes for CAWSVGGAGNTIYF.

The V and J genes are TRBV6-4 and TRBJ2-1; 7 bases fit TRBD2. CDR3 length: 18 amino acids. Germline V gene sequence: CDR1 MRHNA, CDR2 SNTAGT. Trimming took 0 bases from V and 7 from J; bases not matched to a gene: 15. CDR3 bases: TGTGCCAGCAGTGACTCTTTTCGAAGTCGCGGGAGTATAAATGAGCAGTTCTTC. Amino acids: CASSDSFRSRGSINEQFF.

This clone turned up a few times. The sample contains more than one DNA sequence encoding this CDR3. This chain uses TRBV7-9 with TRBJ1-5, with D perhaps matching TRBD1 (6 bases). V was trimmed by 1 base and J by 4 bases, leaving 8 bases between them. Germline loops: CDR1 SEHNR, CDR2 FQNEAQ (reference sequence). CDR3 length: 14 amino acids. CDR3 residues: CASSLGGLNQPQHF. In DNA, the CDR3 is TGTGCCAGCAGCTTAGGGGGGCTAAATCAGCCCCAGCATTTT.

The chain recombines TRBV30 with TRBJ2-5; D not certain. This CDR3 spans 11 amino acids. CDR1 GTSNPN and CDR2 SVGIG come from the germline V gene (reference sequence). CDR3 sequence: CGTWVAVTQYF. The DNA for the CDR3 is TGTGGAACGTGGGTTGCGGTGACCCAGTACTTC.

This chain links TRBV5-1 with TRBJ2-3, with D perhaps matching TRBD2 (5 bases). Germline CDR1 is SGHRS and CDR2 is YFSETQ. Trimming cost V 7 bases and J 2 bases, with 17 bases left between them. The CDR3 sequence is 15 residues long. CDR3 protein: CASGSGALYTDTQYF. The CDR3 DNA reads TGCGCCAGCGGGAGTGGAGCTCTTTACACAGATACGCAGTATTTT.

The J gene is TRBJ2-7, the V gene TRBV18; 10 bases map to TRBD1. The ends lost 4 bases at V and 5 bases at J; junction bases unmatched: 5. The CDR3 loop spans 14 amino acids. Germline loops: CDR1 KGHSH, CDR2 LQKENI. CDR3 sequence: CASSLRQGANEQYF. Written as DNA, the CDR3 is TGTGCCAGCTCACTCCGACAGGGGGCAAACGAGCAGTACTTC.

J is TRBJ1-5 and V is TRBV19; D unresolved. Per germline, CDR1 LNHDA and CDR2 SQIVND (reference sequence). Trimming removed 0 bases from V and 6 bases from J, with 9 bases in between. The CDR3 totals 14 residues. Here the CDR3 reads CASSIDWVGQPQHF. For the CDR3, the DNA is TGTGCCAGTAGTATAGATTGGGTGGGTCAGCCCCAGCATTTT.

CDR3 nucleotide sequence: TGTGCCAGCTCACCAATCCGGGACAGGGAACGGCAGTACTTC. As protein: CASSPIRDRERQYF. The chain has TRBV18 and TRBJ2-7, with 9 bases that match TRBD1. The J segment lost 9 bases and the V segment lost 2 bases, leaving 8 bases of the junction unmatched. Germline lookup yields CDR1 KGHSH and CDR2 LQKENI. The length of the CDR3 is 14 residues.